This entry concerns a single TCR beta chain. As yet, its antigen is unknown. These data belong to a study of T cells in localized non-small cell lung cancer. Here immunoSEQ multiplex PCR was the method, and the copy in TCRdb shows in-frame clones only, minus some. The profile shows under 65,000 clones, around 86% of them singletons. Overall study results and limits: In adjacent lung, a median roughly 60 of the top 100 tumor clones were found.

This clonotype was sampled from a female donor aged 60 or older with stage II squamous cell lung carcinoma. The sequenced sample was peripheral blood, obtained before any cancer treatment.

This CDR3 reads CASSENRGEYGYTF. The CDR3 bases are TGTGCCAGCAGCGAGAACAGGGGAGAATATGGCTACACCTTC. The rearrangement uses TRBV2 and TRBJ1-2; 7 nucleotides line up with TRBD1. V was clipped by 6 bases and J by 5 bases; unmatched bases: 9. CDR3 length: 14 amino acids. Per germline, CDR1 SNHLY and CDR2 FYNNEI.